Listed below are T cell receptor beta chains from one sample, sequenced in a study of blood T cell repertoires in COVID-19. Assay: immunoSEQ multiplex PCR; the TCRdb copy retains only in-frame clones and omits some. Altogether about 48,000 clones are present, 65% to 90% being singletons, with the ten largest covering 2% to 3%. The sequenced material came from peripheral blood. The receptor set was obtained from a woman older than 75 with COVID-19, enrolled during active disease. CDR3s include the opening cysteine and the closing phenylalanine or tryptophan. Each record gives: V gene, clone size, J gene, D gene, CDR3 protein, CDR3 DNA. D genes are given only for firm matches. Some rows mark clone size as missing; the rest say once, few, many or name a class of expanded clone.

>TRBV9|-|TRBJ1-2|-
CASSGGRGNTDGYTF
TGTGCCAGCAGCGGCGGGAGGGGGAACACTGATGGCTACACCTTC
>TRBV13|-|TRBJ1-2|-
CASRSRLGQDGYTF
TGTGCCAGCAGATCCCGGTTGGGGCAAGACGGCTACACCTTC
>TRBV4-1|-|TRBJ2-1|TRBD2
CASRSTGGPYEQFF
TGCGCCAGCAGGTCGACGGGAGGGCCTTATGAGCAGTTCTTC
>TRBV6-5|-|TRBJ1-6|TRBD1
CASTFGQAINSPLHF
TGTGCCAGCACCTTTGGACAGGCGATTAATTCACCCCTCCACTTT
>TRBV28|-|TRBJ2-7|-
CASSLFREQYF
TGTGCCAGCAGTCTGTTTCGCGAGCAGTACTTC
>TRBV11-2|once|TRBJ1-1|-
CASSAHMNTEAFF
TGTGCCAGCAGCGCCCACATGAACACTGAAGCTTTCTTT
>TRBV7-9|-|TRBJ1-2|-
CASSLGSTVKGYTF
TGTGCCAGCAGCTTAGGTTCGACAGTGAAAGGCTACACCTTC
>TRBV28|-|TRBJ1-1|-
CASSMRGATTEAFF
TGTGCCAGCAGCATGCGGGGGGCGACTACTGAAGCTTTCTTT
>TRBV5-4|-|TRBJ2-3|-
CASSSKQGPTDTQYF
TGTGCCAGCAGCTCAAAACAGGGCCCCACAGATACGCAGTATTTT
>TRBV4-1|-|TRBJ2-1|TRBD2
CASSLLSTSYEQFF
TGCGCCAGCAGCCTCCTTTCGACTAGCTATGAGCAGTTCTTC
>TRBV19|few|TRBJ1-5|TRBD1
CASSIAGGAGGYQPQHF
TGTGCCAGTAGTATCGCAGGGGGCGCAGGGGGGTATCAGCCCCAGCATTTT
>TRBV13|-|TRBJ1-3|-
CASSPDSFSGNTIYF
TGTGCCAGCAGCCCAGACAGTTTCTCTGGAAACACCATATATTTT
>TRBV7-9|-|TRBJ1-4|TRBD1
CASNPGQGLEKLFF
TGTGCCAGCAACCCCGGACAGGGCCTTGAAAAACTGTTTTTT
>TRBV3-1/TRBV3-2|medium-sized|TRBJ2-7|-
CASSHSDTSPYEQYF
TGTGCCAGCAGCCACTCGGACACCTCTCCCTACGAGCAGTACTTC
>TRBV7-9|-|TRBJ1-1|TRBD1
CASSLAEGAGTEAFF
TGTGCCAGCAGCTTAGCAGAGGGGGCTGGTACTGAAGCTTTCTTT
>TRBV7-2|-|TRBJ2-5|TRBD2
CASSPSGRAGETQYF
TGTGCCAGCAGCCCTAGCGGGAGGGCGGGGGAGACCCAGTACTTC
>TRBV6-1|-|TRBJ1-2|TRBD1
CASSEGRTGGYGYTF
TGTGCCAGCAGTGAAGGGAGGACAGGGGGCTATGGCTACACCTTC
>TRBV27|-|TRBJ2-7|-
CASRDYSYEQYF
TGTGCCAGCAGGGACTACTCCTACGAGCAGTACTTC
>TRBV10-2|-|TRBJ2-3|-
CASIRGTDTQYF
TGCGCCAGCATTCGGGGGACAGATACGCAGTATTTT
>TRBV6-2/TRBV6-3|-|TRBJ2-7|TRBD1
CASSYIGKGAEQYF
TGTGCCAGCAGTTACATCGGGAAGGGGGCGGAGCAGTACTTC
>TRBV6-5|-|TRBJ2-3|-
CASSYSRRYGTDTQYF
TGTGCCAGCAGTTACTCGCGGCGTTATGGCACAGATACGCAGTATTTT
>TRBV19|-|TRBJ1-1|-
CASSISTMNTEAFF
TGTGCCAGTAGTATAAGCACTATGAACACTGAAGCTTTCTTT
>TRBV10-3|-|TRBJ1-2|-
CAISEKSLSNYGYTF
TGTGCCATCAGTGAAAAGAGCCTGTCTAACTATGGCTACACCTTC
>TRBV5-6|-|TRBJ2-5|-
CASRTRRVAAFQETQYF
TGTGCCAGCAGGACTAGACGCGTGGCGGCCTTCCAAGAGACCCAGTACTTC
>TRBV7-8|once|TRBJ2-7|-
CASSNRQGGSYEQYF
TGTGCCAGCAGCAATAGACAGGGAGGTTCCTACGAGCAGTACTTC
>TRBV2|-|TRBJ2-6|-
CASSRDSSSGANVLTF
TGTGCCAGCAGTAGGGACTCAAGCTCTGGGGCCAACGTCCTGACTTTC
>TRBV13|-|TRBJ2-7|TRBD1
CASSVLDRGYEQYF
TGTGCCAGCAGCGTCTTGGACAGGGGCTACGAGCAGTACTTC
>TRBV27|-|TRBJ1-6|-
CASTSGRGLSSYNSPLHF
TGTGCCAGCACTTCCGGAAGGGGCCTCAGCTCCTATAATTCACCCCTCCACTTT
>TRBV5-1|once|TRBJ1-2|TRBD1
CASSLAETGHGYTF
TGCGCCAGCAGCTTGGCCGAGACAGGGCATGGCTACACCTTC
>TRBV6-5|-|TRBJ1-4|-
CASKGSTNEKLFF
TGTGCCAGCAAGGGGTCAACTAATGAAAAACTGTTTTTT
>TRBV27|few|TRBJ2-2|-
CASHRGGNTGELFF
TGTGCCAGCCATCGAGGGGGTAACACCGGGGAGCTGTTTTTT
>TRBV20-1|few|TRBJ2-7|-
CSASRRGYEQYF
TGCAGTGCTAGTCGCAGGGGTTACGAGCAGTACTTC
>TRBV7-9|few|TRBJ1-2|-
CASSLDASRGYTF
TGTGCCAGCAGCTTAGATGCATCTAGGGGCTACACCTTC
>TRBV20-1|once|TRBJ1-1|-
CSASPVRQNTEAFF
TGCAGTGCCAGTCCGGTCAGGCAGAACACTGAAGCTTTCTTT
>TRBV7-9|-|TRBJ2-1|TRBD2
CASSLKSLAGDDEQFF
TGTGCCAGCAGCTTAAAGAGTCTAGCGGGAGATGATGAGCAGTTCTTC
>TRBV5-1|once|TRBJ1-2|TRBD1
CASSWRDSSYGYTF
TGCGCCAGCAGCTGGAGGGACAGCTCCTATGGCTACACCTTC
>TRBV7-6|-|TRBJ2-2|-
CASSKPGTQTAGELFF
TGTGCCAGCAGCAAACCCGGGACACAAACGGCCGGGGAGCTGTTTTTT
>TRBV6-5|-|TRBJ2-7|TRBD2
CASRVGTSGLYEQYF
TGTGCCAGCAGGGTCGGGACTAGCGGACTCTACGAGCAGTACTTC
>TRBV5-1|-|TRBJ1-1|-
CASSSQADMNTEAFF
TGCGCCAGCAGCTCCCAGGCAGATATGAACACTGAAGCTTTCTTT
>TRBV7-3|-|TRBJ2-2|TRBD1
CASSLNAGGFTGELFF
TGTGCCAGCAGCTTAAACGCAGGGGGCTTCACCGGGGAGCTGTTTTTT
>TRBV4-1|-|TRBJ1-2|-
CASSSRAGESIGYTF
TGCGCCAGCAGCTCCCGCGCCGGGGAGAGTATTGGCTACACCTTC
>TRBV28|-|TRBJ1-5|-
CASSLGRNNQPQHF
TGTGCCAGCAGTTTGGGCAGGAACAATCAGCCCCAGCATTTT
>TRBV5-1|-|TRBJ1-6|-
CASSFQDSYNSPLHF
TGCGCCAGCAGCTTCCAGGACTCCTATAATTCACCCCTCCACTTT